Following are 23 T cell receptor beta chains from one sample sequenced in a study of STAT3 mutations in large granular lymphocyte leukemia. Assay used: immunoSEQ multiplex PCR; TCRdb lists only in-frame clones, some missing. The table shows about 24,000 clones, with roughly 93% occurring only once. Their antigens are not known. Study results and limitations: Every T-cell large granular lymphocyte leukemia patient had at least one immunodominant TCR beta clonotype.

The sample consisted of peripheral blood mononuclear cells. The receptors were sampled from a middle-aged man with T-cell large granular lymphocyte leukemia. Some clones in this sample may be carry-over from other donors' samples.

The chain recombines TRBV2 with TRBJ1-5, with D uncertain. This CDR3 comprises 14 residues. The V and J ends lost 3 bases and 3 bases respectively, with 9 bases between them. The germline V gene has CDR1 SNHLY and CDR2 FYNNEI. The CDR3 DNA reads as TGTGCCAGCAGTGACAGACCAGACAATCAGCCCCAGCATTTT. Its protein product is CASSDRPDNQPQHF.

The chain uses TRBV7-2 and TRBJ2-4, with 9 positions matching TRBD1. Trimming at V came to 0 bases and at J to 1 base, leaving 4 bases not matched to a gene. Germline CDR1 and CDR2: SGHTA and FQGNSA. The CDR3 spans 17 residues. The CDR3 reads CASSLALGQGAKNIQYF. DNA of the CDR3: TGTGCCAGCAGCTTAGCGCTTGGACAGGGGGCCAAAAACATTCAGTACTTC. Filled out from reference TRBV7-2 and TRBJ2-4, the complete variable domain reads GAGVSQSPSNKVTEKGKDVELRCDPISGHTALYWYRQSLGQGLEFLIYFQGNSAPDKSGLPSDRFSAERTGGSVSTLTIQRTQQEDSAVYLCASSLALGQGAKNIQYFGAGTRLSVL.

The CDR3 protein is CAWSSGPLDEQFF. For the CDR3, the DNA is TGTGCCTGGTCGTCCGGGCCCCTCGATGAGCAGTTCTTC. The gene calls are TRBV30 and TRBJ2-1; D unclear. CDR1 and CDR2 (germline): GTSNPN, SVGIG (reference sequence). The CDR3 loop spans 13 amino acids. The V end was cut by 5 bases, the J end by 8 bases, with 16 bases between.

The chain carries TRBV5-1 and TRBJ1-6; TRBD1 agrees at 7 bases. There are 16 residues in the CDR3. V trimming: 4 bases; J trimming: 0 bases; junction bases outside the gene matches: 4. Germline V gene lookup returns CDR1 SGHRS and CDR2 YFSETQ. DNA of the CDR3: TGCGCCAGCAGCCCGGGACAGAGCTCCTATAATTCACCCCTCCACTTT. Its protein is CASSPGQSSYNSPLHF. The complete variable domain, with remaining parts taken from reference TRBV5-1 and TRBJ1-6, reads KAGVTQTPRYLIKTRGQQVTLSCSPISGHRSVSWYQQTPGQGLQFLFEYFSETQRNKGNFPGRFSGRQFSNSRSEMNVSTLELGDSALYLCASSPGQSSYNSPLHFGNGTRLTVT.

The chain couples TRBV5-4 to TRBJ2-1; 15 positions match TRBD2. The germline V gene has CDR1 SGHNT and CDR2 YYREEE (reference sequence). CDR3 length: 19 amino acids. V lost 4 bases to trimming and J lost 7 bases; unmatched junction nucleotides: 15. In DNA form, the CDR3 reads TGTGCCAGCAGCCAGGGACTAGCGGGGGGAACCGGGAAGAGGAATGAGCAGTTCTTC. The encoded protein is CASSQGLAGGTGKRNEQFF.

J is TRBJ2-3 and V is TRBV6-5; tentative D call: TRBD2 (6 bases). Trimming left V 2 bases short and J 5 bases short, with 11 bases between. Germline V lookup: CDR1 MNHEY, CDR2 SVGAGI. This CDR3 comprises 14 residues. CDR3 in amino acids: CASSYRLAKDTQYF. In nucleotides, the CDR3 is TGTGCCAGCAGTTACCGGCTAGCGAAAGATACGCAGTATTTT.

This clone showed up just once. V and J are TRBV5-1 and TRBJ2-2; D is unclear. Germline lookup yields CDR1 SGHRS and CDR2 YFSETQ. The CDR3 runs to 13 residues. Trimming removed 6 bases from V and 2 bases from J, with 8 bases in between. This CDR3 reads CASNRQNTGELFF. The CDR3 nucleotides are TGCGCCAGCAATAGGCAAAACACCGGGGAGCTGTTTTTT. The full variable domain, in which reference TRBV5-1 and TRBJ2-2 provide the parts outside the CDR3, is KAGVTQTPRYLIKTRGQQVTLSCSPISGHRSVSWYQQTPGQGLQFLFEYFSETQRNKGNFPGRFSGRQFSNSRSEMNVSTLELGDSALYLCASNRQNTGELFFGEGSRLTVL.

In its sample, this clone was seen once. V and J are TRBV6-6 and TRBJ2-7; TRBD1 is a possible D gene (5 bases). This CDR3 has 13 amino acids. Germline V gene data show CDR1 as MNHNY and CDR2 as SVGAGI (reference sequence). V shed 2 bases and J shed 6 bases, with 11 bases lying between them. The CDR3, as DNA: TGTGCCAGCAGTTACATAGAAGGGGCCGAGCAGTACTTC. Protein product: CASSYIEGAEQYF.

J is TRBJ1-1 and V is TRBV7-9; 10 nucleotides line up with TRBD1. CDR1 and CDR2 from the germline V gene are SEHNR and FQNEAQ (reference sequence). Germline trimming cut 8 bases from V and 1 base from J; bases unmatched to any gene: 4. The CDR3 has 14 amino acids. The CDR3 region is CASLRTGGNTEAFF. CDR3 bases: TGTGCCAGCTTGCGGACAGGGGGGAACACTGAAGCTTTCTTT.

J is TRBJ1-1 and V is TRBV18; 7 bases align to TRBD1. Germline V gene sequence: CDR1 KGHSH, CDR2 LQKENI. There are 18 residues in the CDR3. V dropped 0 bases and J dropped 2; count of bases not matched to a gene: 12. This CDR3 is CASSPPVVGGQLNTEAFF. DNA for the CDR3: TGTGCCAGCTCACCACCGGTCGTCGGGGGACAGCTTAACACTGAAGCTTTCTTT.

This chain links TRBV13 with TRBJ1-1, with 7 bases that match TRBD1. The CDR3 is 15 residues long. Unmatched junction bases numbered 9, after V lost 5 bases and J lost 3 bases. The V gene's germline CDR1 is PRHDT and CDR2 FYEKMQ (reference sequence). The CDR3 spells CASSPRQGADTEAFF. Here the CDR3 DNA reads TGTGCCAGCAGCCCGCGACAGGGAGCGGACACTGAAGCTTTCTTT.

The CDR3 nucleotides are TGTGCCAGCAGCTTTCAAGGACCGAGGAAGGCTGAAGCTTTCTTT. This translates into CASSFQGPRKAEAFF. The V and J genes are TRBV11-2 and TRBJ1-1; unclear D gene. Germline assignment: CDR1 SGHAT and CDR2 FQNNGV. V lost 3 bases and J lost 6, with 17 bases in between. This CDR3 is built from 15 residues. Combining the CDR3 with reference TRBV11-2 and TRBJ1-1 gives the whole variable domain EAGVAQSPRYKIIEKRQSVAFWCNPISGHATLYWYQQILGQGPKLLIQFQNNGVVDDSQLPKDRFSAERLKGVDSTLKIQPAKLEDSAVYLCASSFQGPRKAEAFFGQGTRLTVV.

This clone has only one observation. The genes are TRBV7-9 and TRBJ2-1, with 9 positions matching TRBD1. The V gene's germline CDR1 is SEHNR and CDR2 FQNEAQ (reference sequence). There are 14 residues in the CDR3. V was clipped by 4 bases and J by 7 bases; unmatched bases: 5. CDR3 amino acids: CASSSRQGGNEQFF. As DNA, the CDR3 is TGTGCCAGCAGCTCTCGACAGGGGGGGAATGAGCAGTTCTTC.

The V call is TRBV9, the J call TRBJ1-2, with 9 nucleotides matching TRBD1. The CDR3 spans 15 residues. Losses at the gene ends were 4 bases for V and 8 bases for J; bases not matched to a gene: 12. Germline V CDR1 and CDR2: SGDLS, YYNGEE. This chain's CDR3 is CASSSITGGMEGYTF. The CDR3, as DNA: TGTGCCAGCAGCTCGATAACAGGGGGCATGGAGGGCTACACCTTC.

The chain uses TRBV15 and TRBJ2-1; TRBD1 aligns across 8 bases. J was trimmed by 9 bases and V by 4 bases; bases with no gene match: 5. This CDR3 has 13 amino acids. CDR1 is LNHNV, CDR2 YYDKDF, per germline (reference sequence). The CDR3 is CATSKRQGFEQFF. For the CDR3, the DNA is TGTGCCACCAGCAAAAGACAGGGGTTTGAGCAGTTCTTC.

The rearrangement links TRBV7-9 to TRBJ1-6; TRBD1 aligns across 8 bases. V gave up 0 bases and J gave up 9 bases; unmatched junction bases: 4. From germline, CDR1 is SEHNR and CDR2 FQNEAQ (reference sequence). The CDR3 has 15 residues. CDR3 loop: CASSLADRVSSPLHF. CDR3 DNA: TGTGCCAGCAGCTTAGCGGACAGGGTTAGTTCACCCCTCCACTTT.

The chain couples TRBV10-2 to TRBJ1-1, with TRBD1 matching over 7 bases. The CDR3 has 15 residues. V shed 3 bases and J 6 bases; nucleotides not matched to a gene: 10. Germline V gene lookup returns CDR1 WSHSY and CDR2 SAAADI. CDR3 sequence reads: CASSESVGGAAEAFF. CDR3 bases: TGCGCCAGCAGTGAAAGCGTAGGGGGCGCGGCTGAAGCTTTCTTT.

V is TRBV7-2 and J is TRBJ1-5, with a possible D match to TRBD1 (5 bases). Trimming shortened V by 5 bases and J by 0 bases, and 17 bases separated the two germline ends. Germline assignment: CDR1 SGHTA and CDR2 FQGNSA. The length of the CDR3 is 17 residues. The CDR3 region is CASSLMGQINSNQPQHF. The CDR3 DNA reads as TGTGCCAGCAGCCTGATGGGGCAGATTAATAGCAATCAGCCCCAGCATTTT.

The chain has TRBV5-1 and TRBJ2-7, with 9 positions matching TRBD1. This CDR3 comprises 16 residues. V lost 4 bases and J lost 3; bases outside the gene matches: 11. Germline lookup yields CDR1 SGHRS and CDR2 YFSETQ. The CDR3 protein is CASSQGRDRVFYEQYF. In DNA, the CDR3 is TGCGCCAGCAGCCAAGGAAGGGACAGGGTATTCTACGAGCAGTACTTC.

The rearrangement links TRBV5-1 to TRBJ1-2, with TRBD1 as a possible D gene (6 bases). The CDR3 has 14 amino acids. Germline V gives CDR1 SGHRS, CDR2 YFSETQ. With 4 bases removed from V and 8 bases from J, the gap between germline ends came to 18 bases. CDR3 DNA sequence: TGCGCCAGCAGCCCCTCACAGGGAACGGGGGGCTACACCTTC. Translation: CASSPSQGTGGYTF.

This clone was seen once. The V call is TRBV18, the J call TRBJ1-1; D uncertain. Trimming took 1 base from V and 11 from J, leaving 11 bases between them. The CDR3 contains 12 residues. CDR1 and CDR2 (germline): KGHSH, LQKENI. CDR3 in amino acids: CASSPLRRAAFF. CDR3 DNA sequence: TGTGCCAGCTCACCACTTCGAAGGGCGGCTTTCTTT.

Only one count was recorded for this clone. This sequence joins TRBV5-6 and TRBJ2-5; the match to TRBD2 covers 14 bases. Germline CDR1 and CDR2: SGHDT and YYEEEE. This CDR3 is 16 amino acids long. The J segment lost 4 bases and the V segment lost 0 bases, leaving 2 bases of the junction unmatched. The CDR3 DNA reads TGTGCCAGCAGCTTGGGGACTAGCGGGGGGAGAGAGACCCAGTACTTC. It translates to CASSLGTSGGRETQYF.

This clone turned up a few times. The rearrangement links TRBV7-2 to TRBJ1-1, with D unclear. Germline V gives CDR1 SGHTA, CDR2 FQGNSA. Trimming took off 2 bases at V and 4 bases at J, with 8 bases between the two ends. The length of the CDR3 is 13 residues. DNA for the CDR3: TGTGCCAGCAGCTTACCCCCCGGCACTGAAGCTTTCTTT. Residues: CASSLPPGTEAFF.